The entry that follows covers one TCR beta chain sequence. The antigen remains unidentified. Trimming pared 5 bases from V and 5 bases from J, leaving 15 bases between. The CDR3 has 15 residues. The germline CDR1 and CDR2 sequences are SGHTA and FQGTGA. This sample is part of a study of cytomegalovirus exposure and HLA in healthy donors. Study details: The Caucasian-associated ancestry cluster held more than 80% of under 450 genotyped donors.

General study results and limits: A reported reduction in N-insertions relative to the approximately 600-donor mean was seen in an Asian-associated ancestry cluster in a later analysis. Accurate HLA-A and HLA-B prediction from TCR beta sequences was reported for most subjects. Within an earlier analysis, most TCR beta V segments proved productive either about 90% or about 30% of the time.

Both 60 Vbeta primers and 13 Jbeta primers went into the PCR. Profiling relied on immunoSEQ multiplex PCR, and the TCRdb table lists in-frame clones only, not all of them. The table lists roughly 60,000 clones, around two thirds of them singletons. J is TRBJ1-4 and V is TRBV7-3, with a possible D match to TRBD1 (5 bases). The sample taken for sequencing was PBMCs. The sequence came from an older woman in good health and CMV-seropositive. The CDR3: CASSQRAGRNEKLFF. CDR3 DNA sequence: TGTGCCAGCAGCCAGCGGGCAGGGAGGAATGAAAAACTGTTTTTT.